This T cell receptor beta chain was profiled in a study of metastatic and nonmetastatic thyroid tumors. The germline V gene encodes CDR1 SQVTM and CDR2 ANQGSEA. The CDR3 length is 15 residues. The V and J ends lost 7 bases and 1 base respectively, with 18 bases between them. Nobody among the patients had been given any treatment before thyroid surgery. How the authors handled the data: The authors used CDR3 differences across clinicopathological groups to build a distant-metastasis classifier for papillary thyroid cancer. TCRdb reanalyzed the PCR reads with MiXCR. TCRdb, rather than the study authors, made the V and J calls. The sample lists around 7,500 clones; about two fifths were seen once. This clone is categorized as medium-sized.

V is TRBV29-1 and J is TRBJ2-3; tentative D call: TRBD2 (5 bases). The sequence came from a female donor with papillary thyroid cancer or a benign thyroid nodule (not recorded which). Some clones in this sample may be carry-over from other donors' samples. Sequencing was carried out using tumor tissue. The CDR3 sequence: CSAPITGVGTDTQYF. CDR3 sequence (DNA): TGCAGCGCCCCCATCACCGGGGTGGGCACAGATACGCAGTATTTT.